This T cell receptor (beta chain) originates from a study of blood T cell repertoires in COVID-19. The germline V and J ends were trimmed by 4 bases and 6 bases, with 7 bases remaining between them. This CDR3 contains 12 residues. Germline V gene lookup returns CDR1 MNHEY and CDR2 SMNVEV (reference sequence). In this sample, this clone turned up a few times. Using immunoSEQ multiplex PCR, the repertoire was profiled, and TCRdb retains in-frame clones only, with some absent. Among under 300,000 clones listed, 87% were seen once. The chain combines TRBV27 with TRBJ1-5; TRBD1 is a possible D gene (5 bases). Sequencing input: PBMCs or T cells enriched from blood (not recorded which). This sequence originates from a woman aged 25 to 39 with acute COVID-19. CDR3 residues: CASSSGLQPQHF. CDR3 coding DNA: TGTGCCAGCAGTTCAGGGCTTCAGCCCCAGCATTTT.